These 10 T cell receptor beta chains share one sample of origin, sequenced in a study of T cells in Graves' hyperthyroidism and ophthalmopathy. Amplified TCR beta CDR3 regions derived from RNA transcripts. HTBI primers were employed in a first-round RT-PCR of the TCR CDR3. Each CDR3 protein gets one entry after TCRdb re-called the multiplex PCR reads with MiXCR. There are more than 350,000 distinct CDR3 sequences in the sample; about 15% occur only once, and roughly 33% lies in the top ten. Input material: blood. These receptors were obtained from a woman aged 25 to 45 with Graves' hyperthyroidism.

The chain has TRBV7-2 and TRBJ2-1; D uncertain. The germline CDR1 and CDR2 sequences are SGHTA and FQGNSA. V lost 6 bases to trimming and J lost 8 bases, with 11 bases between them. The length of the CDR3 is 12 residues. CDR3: CASSSTVHEQFF. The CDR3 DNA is TGTGCCAGCAGTTCCACGGTCCATGAGCAGTTCTTC.

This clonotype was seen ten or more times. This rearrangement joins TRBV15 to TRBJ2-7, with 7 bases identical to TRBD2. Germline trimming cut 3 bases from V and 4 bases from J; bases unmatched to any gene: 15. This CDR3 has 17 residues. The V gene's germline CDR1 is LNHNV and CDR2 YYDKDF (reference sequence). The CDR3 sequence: CATSSLAYGLAAYEQYF. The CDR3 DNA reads TGTGCCACCAGCAGTTTAGCCTATGGGCTAGCGGCTTACGAGCAGTACTTC.

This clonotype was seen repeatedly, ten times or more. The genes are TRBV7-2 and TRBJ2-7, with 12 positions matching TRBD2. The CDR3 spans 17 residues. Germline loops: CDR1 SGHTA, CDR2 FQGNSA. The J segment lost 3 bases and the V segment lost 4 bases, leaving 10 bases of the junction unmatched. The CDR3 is CASSYTGATSGSYEQYF. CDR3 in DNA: TGTGCCAGCAGCTACACAGGCGCGACTAGCGGGAGCTACGAGCAGTACTTC.

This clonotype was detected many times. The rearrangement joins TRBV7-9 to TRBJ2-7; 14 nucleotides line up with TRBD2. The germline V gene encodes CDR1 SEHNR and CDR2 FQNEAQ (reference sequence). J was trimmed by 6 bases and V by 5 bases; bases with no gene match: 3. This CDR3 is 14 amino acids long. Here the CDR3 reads CASSQGLAGGEQYF. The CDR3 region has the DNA TGTGCCAGCAGCCAAGGACTAGCGGGAGGCGAGCAGTACTTC. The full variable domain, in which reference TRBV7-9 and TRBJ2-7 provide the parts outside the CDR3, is DTGVSQNPRHKITKRGQNVTFRCDPISEHNRLYWYRQTLGQGPEFLTYFQNEAQLEKSRLLSDRFSAERPKGSFSTLEIQRTEQGDSAMYLCASSQGLAGGEQYFGPGTRLTVT.

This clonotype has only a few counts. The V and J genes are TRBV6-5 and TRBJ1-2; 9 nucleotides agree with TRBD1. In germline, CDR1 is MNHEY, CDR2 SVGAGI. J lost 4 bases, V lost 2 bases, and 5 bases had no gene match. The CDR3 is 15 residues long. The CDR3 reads CASSYGTGKGYGYTF. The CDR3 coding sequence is TGTGCCAGCAGTTACGGGACAGGGAAGGGCTATGGCTACACCTTC.

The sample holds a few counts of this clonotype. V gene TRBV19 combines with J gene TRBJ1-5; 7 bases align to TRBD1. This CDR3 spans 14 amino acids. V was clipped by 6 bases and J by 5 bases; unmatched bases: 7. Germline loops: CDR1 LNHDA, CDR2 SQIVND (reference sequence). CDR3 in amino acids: CASSRDRGDQPQHF. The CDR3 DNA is TGTGCCAGTAGCCGGGACAGAGGAGATCAGCCCCAGCATTTT.

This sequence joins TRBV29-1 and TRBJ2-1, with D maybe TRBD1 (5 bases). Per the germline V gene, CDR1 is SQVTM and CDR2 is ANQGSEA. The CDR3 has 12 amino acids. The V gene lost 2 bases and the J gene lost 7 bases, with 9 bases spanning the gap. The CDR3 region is CSVESRANEQFF. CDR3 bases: TGCAGCGTTGAATCCAGGGCGAATGAGCAGTTCTTC.

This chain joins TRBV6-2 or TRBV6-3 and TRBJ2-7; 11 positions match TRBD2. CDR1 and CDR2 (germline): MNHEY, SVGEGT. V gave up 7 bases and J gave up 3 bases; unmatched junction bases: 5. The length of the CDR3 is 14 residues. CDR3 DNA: TGTGCCAGCAAACGACTAGCGGGAATCTACGAGCAGTACTTC. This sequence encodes CASKRLAGIYEQYF.

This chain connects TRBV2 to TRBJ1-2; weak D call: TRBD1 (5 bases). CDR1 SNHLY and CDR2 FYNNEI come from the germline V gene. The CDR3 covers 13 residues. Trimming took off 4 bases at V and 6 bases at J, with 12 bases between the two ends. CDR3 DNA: TGTGCCAGCAGTGGGACATCGCAGGATGGCTACACCTTC. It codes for CASSGTSQDGYTF.

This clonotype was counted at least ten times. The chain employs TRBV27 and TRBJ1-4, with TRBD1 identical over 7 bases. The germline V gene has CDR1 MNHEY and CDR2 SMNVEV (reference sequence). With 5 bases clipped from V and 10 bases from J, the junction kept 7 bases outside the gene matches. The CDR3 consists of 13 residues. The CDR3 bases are TGTGCCAGCAGTCACAGACAGGGAGTAAAACTGTTTTTT. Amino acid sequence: CASSHRQGVKLFF.